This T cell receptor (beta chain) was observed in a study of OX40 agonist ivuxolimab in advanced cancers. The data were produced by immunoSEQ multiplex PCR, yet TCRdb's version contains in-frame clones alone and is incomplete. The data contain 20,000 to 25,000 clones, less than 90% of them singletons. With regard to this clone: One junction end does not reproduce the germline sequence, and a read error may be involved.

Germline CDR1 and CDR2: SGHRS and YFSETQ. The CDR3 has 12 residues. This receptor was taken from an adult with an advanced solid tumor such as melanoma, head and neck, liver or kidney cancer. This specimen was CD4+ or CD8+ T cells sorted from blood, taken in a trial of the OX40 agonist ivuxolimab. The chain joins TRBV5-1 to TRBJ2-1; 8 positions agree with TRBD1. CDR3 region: CASTLGGTGQFF. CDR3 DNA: TGCGCCAGCACCTTGGGTGGGACAGGGCAGTTCTTC.